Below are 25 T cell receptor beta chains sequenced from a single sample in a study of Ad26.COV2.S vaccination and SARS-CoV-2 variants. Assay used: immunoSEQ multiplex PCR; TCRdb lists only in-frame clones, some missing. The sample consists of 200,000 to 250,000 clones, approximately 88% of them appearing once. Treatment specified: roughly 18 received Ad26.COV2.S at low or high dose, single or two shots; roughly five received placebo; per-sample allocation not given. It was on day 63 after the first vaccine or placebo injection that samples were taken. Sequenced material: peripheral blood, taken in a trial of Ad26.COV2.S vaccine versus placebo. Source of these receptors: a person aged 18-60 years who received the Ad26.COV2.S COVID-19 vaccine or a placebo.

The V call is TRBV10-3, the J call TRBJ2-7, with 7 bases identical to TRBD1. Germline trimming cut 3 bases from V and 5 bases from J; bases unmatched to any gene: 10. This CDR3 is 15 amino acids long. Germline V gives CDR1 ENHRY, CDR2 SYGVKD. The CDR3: CAISDSPGGSNEQYF. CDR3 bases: TGTGCCATCAGTGATTCGCCAGGGGGATCGAACGAGCAGTACTTC.

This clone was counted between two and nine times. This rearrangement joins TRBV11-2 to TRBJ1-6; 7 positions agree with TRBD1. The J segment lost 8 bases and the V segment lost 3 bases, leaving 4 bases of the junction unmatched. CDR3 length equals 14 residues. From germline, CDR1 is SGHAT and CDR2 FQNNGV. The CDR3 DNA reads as TGTGCCAGCAGCTTTAGGGGGCTGGATTCACCCCTCCACTTT. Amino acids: CASSFRGLDSPLHF.

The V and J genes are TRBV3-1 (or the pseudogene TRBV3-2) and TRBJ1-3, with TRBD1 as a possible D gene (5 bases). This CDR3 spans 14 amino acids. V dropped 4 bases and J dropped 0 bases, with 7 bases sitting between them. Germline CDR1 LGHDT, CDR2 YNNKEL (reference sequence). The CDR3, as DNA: TGTGCCAGCAGCCCGACAGTCTCTGGAAACACCATATATTTT. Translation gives CASSPTVSGNTIYF.

CDR3 nucleotides: TGCAGCGTTGGCGAAATGGGCCCCGGAACCTACGAGCAGTACTTC. It specifies CSVGEMGPGTYEQYF. The genes are TRBV29-1 and TRBJ2-7, with no clear D. The CDR3 sequence is 15 residues long. V was cut by 4 bases and J by 2 bases, with 18 bases left in between. CDR1 is SQVTM, CDR2 ANQGSEA, per germline.

The CDR3 reads CASSSDRNYGYTF. The CDR3 DNA reads as TGTGCCAGCAGCTCGGACAGAAACTATGGCTACACCTTC. The genes are TRBV11-2 and TRBJ1-2, with D possibly TRBD1 on 6 matching bases. CDR3 length equals 13 residues. Germline CDR1 is SGHAT and CDR2 is FQNNGV. Trimming shortened V by 4 bases and J by 2 bases, and 8 bases separated the two germline ends. Using reference TRBV11-2 and TRBJ1-2 for the parts outside the CDR3, the full variable domain is EAGVAQSPRYKIIEKRQSVAFWCNPISGHATLYWYQQILGQGPKLLIQFQNNGVVDDSQLPKDRFSAERLKGVDSTLKIQPAKLEDSAVYLCASSSDRNYGYTFGSGTRLTVV.

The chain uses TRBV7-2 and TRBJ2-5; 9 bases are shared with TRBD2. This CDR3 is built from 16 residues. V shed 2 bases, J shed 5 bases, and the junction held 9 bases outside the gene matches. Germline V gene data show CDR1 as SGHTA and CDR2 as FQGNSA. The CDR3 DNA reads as TGTGCCAGCAGCTTAATGGCGGGAGGGCCTGTTGAGACCCAGTACTTC. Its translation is CASSLMAGGPVETQYF.

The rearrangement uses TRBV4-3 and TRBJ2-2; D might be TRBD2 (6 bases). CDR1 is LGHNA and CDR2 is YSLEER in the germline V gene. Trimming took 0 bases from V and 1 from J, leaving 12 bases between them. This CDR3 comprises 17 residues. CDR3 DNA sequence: TGCGCCAGCAGCCAAGATTCGGCGGGGCTGAACACCGGGGAGCTGTTTTTT. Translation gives CASSQDSAGLNTGELFF.

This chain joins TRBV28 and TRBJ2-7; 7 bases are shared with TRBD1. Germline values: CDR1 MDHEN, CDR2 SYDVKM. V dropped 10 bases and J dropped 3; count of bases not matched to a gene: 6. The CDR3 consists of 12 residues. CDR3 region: CATGQQVYEQYF. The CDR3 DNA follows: TGTGCCACGGGACAGCAAGTCTACGAGCAGTACTTC. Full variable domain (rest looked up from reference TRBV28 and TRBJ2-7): DVKVTQSSRYLVKRTGEKVFLECVQDMDHENMFWYRQDPGLGLRLIYFSYDVKMKEKGDIPEGYSVSREKKERFSLILESASTNQTSMYLCATGQQVYEQYFGPGTRLTVT.

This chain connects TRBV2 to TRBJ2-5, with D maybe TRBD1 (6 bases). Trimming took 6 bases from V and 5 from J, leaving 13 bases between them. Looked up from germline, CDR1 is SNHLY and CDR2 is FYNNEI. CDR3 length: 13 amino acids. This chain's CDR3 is CASRGQIRETQYF. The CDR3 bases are TGTGCCAGCAGGGGACAAATCCGGGAGACCCAGTACTTC.

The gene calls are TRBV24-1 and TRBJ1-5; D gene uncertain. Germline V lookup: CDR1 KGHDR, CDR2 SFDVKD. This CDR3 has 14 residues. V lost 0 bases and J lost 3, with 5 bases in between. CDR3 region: CATSDLGYNQPQHF. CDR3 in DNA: TGTGCCACCAGTGATTTGGGGTACAATCAGCCCCAGCATTTT.

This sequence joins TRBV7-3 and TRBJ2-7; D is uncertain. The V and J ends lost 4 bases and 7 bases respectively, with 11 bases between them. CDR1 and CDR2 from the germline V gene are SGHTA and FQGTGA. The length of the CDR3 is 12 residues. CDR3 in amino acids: CASSSPAGEQYF. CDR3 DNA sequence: TGTGCCAGCAGCTCGCCGGCTGGGGAGCAGTACTTC.

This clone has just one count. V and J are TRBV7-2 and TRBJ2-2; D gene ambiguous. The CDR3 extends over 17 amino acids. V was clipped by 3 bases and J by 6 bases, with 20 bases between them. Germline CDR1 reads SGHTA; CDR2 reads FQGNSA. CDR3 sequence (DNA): TGTGCCAGCAGCTTCGCGGCAGGCCGACAAAGGGCCGGGGAGCTGTTTTTT. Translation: CASSFAAGRQRAGELFF.

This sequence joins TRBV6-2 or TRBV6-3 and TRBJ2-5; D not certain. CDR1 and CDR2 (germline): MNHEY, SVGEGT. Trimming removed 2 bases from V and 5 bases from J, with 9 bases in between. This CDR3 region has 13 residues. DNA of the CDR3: TGTGCCAGCAGTTACGCGAGAGCGGAGACCCAGTACTTC. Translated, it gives CASSYARAETQYF.

Here the CDR3 reads CASSYFSKGSGELFF. CDR3 bases: TGTGCCAGCAGTTACTTTTCTAAGGGGTCCGGGGAGCTGTTTTTT. The rearrangement uses TRBV6-5 and TRBJ2-2, with D possibly being TRBD1 (5 bases). The V end was cut by 1 base, the J end by 6 bases, with 12 bases between. The germline V gene encodes CDR1 MNHEY and CDR2 SVGAGI. The CDR3 runs to 15 residues.

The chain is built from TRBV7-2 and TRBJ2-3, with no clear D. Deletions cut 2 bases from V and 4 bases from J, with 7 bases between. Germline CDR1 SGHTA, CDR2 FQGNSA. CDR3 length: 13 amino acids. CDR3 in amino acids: CASSLPPADTQYF. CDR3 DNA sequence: TGTGCCAGCAGCTTACCCCCAGCAGATACGCAGTATTTT. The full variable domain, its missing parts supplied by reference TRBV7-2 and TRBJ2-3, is GAGVSQSPSNKVTEKGKDVELRCDPISGHTALYWYRQSLGQGLEFLIYFQGNSAPDKSGLPSDRFSAERTGGSVSTLTIQRTQQEDSAVYLCASSLPPADTQYFGPGTRLTVL.

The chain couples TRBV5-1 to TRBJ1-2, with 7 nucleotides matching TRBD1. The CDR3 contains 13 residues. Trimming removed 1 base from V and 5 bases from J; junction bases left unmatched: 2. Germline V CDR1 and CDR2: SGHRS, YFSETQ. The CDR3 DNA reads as TGCGCCAGCAGCTTGCAGGGACAGTATGGCTACACCTTC. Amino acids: CASSLQGQYGYTF. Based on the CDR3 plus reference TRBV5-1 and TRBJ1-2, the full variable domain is KAGVTQTPRYLIKTRGQQVTLSCSPISGHRSVSWYQQTPGQGLQFLFEYFSETQRNKGNFPGRFSGRQFSNSRSEMNVSTLELGDSALYLCASSLQGQYGYTFGSGTRLTVV.

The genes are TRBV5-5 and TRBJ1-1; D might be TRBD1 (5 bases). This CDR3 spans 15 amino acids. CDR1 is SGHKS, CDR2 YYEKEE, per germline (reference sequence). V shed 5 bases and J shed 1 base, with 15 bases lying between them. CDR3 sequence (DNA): TGTGCCAGCAGGTCCGGGACGGAGAAGAACACTGAAGCTTTCTTT. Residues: CASRSGTEKNTEAFF.

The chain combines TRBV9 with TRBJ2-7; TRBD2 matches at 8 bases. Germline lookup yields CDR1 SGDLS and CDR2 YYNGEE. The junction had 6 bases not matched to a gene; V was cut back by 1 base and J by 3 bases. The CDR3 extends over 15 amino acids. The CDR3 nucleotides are TGTGCCAGCAGCGTACAAGCGGGGGACCGCTACGAGCAGTACTTC. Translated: CASSVQAGDRYEQYF.

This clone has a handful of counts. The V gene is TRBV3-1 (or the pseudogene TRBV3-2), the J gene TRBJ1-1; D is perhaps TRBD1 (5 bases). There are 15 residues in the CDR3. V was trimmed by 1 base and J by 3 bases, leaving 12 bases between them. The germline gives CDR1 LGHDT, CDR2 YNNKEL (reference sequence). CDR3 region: CASSQAPRGYTEAFF. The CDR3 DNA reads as TGTGCCAGCAGCCAAGCCCCGCGGGGCTACACTGAAGCTTTCTTT.

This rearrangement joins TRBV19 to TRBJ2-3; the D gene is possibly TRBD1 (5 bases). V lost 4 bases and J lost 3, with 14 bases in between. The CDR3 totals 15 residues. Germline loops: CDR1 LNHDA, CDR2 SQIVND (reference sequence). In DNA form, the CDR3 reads TGTGCCAGTAGTACACAGACAGTAAGGACAGATACGCAGTATTTT. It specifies CASSTQTVRTDTQYF.

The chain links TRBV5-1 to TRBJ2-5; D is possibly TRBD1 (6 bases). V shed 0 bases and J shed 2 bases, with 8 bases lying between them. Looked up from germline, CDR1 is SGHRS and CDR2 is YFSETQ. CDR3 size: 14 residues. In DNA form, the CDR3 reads TGCGCCAGCAGCTTGGAGGGGGAGCAAGAGACCCAGTACTTC. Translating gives CASSLEGEQETQYF.

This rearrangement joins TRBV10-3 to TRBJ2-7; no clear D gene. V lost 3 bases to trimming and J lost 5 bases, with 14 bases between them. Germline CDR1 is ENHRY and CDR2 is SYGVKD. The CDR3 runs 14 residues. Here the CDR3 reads CAISDLAVANEQYF. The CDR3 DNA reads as TGTGCCATCAGTGATCTGGCAGTGGCTAACGAGCAGTACTTC.

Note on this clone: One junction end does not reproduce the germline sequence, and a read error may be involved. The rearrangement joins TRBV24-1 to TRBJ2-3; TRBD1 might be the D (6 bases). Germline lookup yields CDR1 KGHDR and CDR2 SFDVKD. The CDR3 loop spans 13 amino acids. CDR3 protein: CATGTPSRDTQYF. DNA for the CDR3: TGTGCCACCGGGACACCTAGCAGAGATACGCAGTATTTT.

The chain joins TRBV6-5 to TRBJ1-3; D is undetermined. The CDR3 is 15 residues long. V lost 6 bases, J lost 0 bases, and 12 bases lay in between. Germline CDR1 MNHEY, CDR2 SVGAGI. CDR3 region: CASRPTSNSGNTIYF. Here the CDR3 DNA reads TGTGCCAGCAGACCCACCTCCAACTCTGGAAACACCATATATTTT.

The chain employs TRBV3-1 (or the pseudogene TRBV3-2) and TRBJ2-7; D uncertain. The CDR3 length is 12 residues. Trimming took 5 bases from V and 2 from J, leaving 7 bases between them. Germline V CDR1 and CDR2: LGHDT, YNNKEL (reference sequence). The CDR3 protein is CASSLIPYEQYF. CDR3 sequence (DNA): TGTGCCAGCAGCTTAATACCCTACGAGCAGTACTTC.